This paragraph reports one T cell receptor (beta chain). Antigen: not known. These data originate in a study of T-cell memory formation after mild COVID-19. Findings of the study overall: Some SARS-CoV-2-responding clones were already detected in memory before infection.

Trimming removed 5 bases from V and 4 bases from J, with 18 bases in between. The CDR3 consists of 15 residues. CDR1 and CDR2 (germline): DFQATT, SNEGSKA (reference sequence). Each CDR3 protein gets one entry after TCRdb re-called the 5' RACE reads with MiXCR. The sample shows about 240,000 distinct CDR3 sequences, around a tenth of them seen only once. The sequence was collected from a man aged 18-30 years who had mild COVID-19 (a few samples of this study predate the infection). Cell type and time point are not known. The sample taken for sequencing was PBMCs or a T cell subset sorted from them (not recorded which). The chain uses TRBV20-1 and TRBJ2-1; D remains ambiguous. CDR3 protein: CSAPAQGLPYNEQFF. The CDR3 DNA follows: TGCAGTGCTCCGGCTCAAGGGTTACCTTACAATGAGCAGTTCTTC.